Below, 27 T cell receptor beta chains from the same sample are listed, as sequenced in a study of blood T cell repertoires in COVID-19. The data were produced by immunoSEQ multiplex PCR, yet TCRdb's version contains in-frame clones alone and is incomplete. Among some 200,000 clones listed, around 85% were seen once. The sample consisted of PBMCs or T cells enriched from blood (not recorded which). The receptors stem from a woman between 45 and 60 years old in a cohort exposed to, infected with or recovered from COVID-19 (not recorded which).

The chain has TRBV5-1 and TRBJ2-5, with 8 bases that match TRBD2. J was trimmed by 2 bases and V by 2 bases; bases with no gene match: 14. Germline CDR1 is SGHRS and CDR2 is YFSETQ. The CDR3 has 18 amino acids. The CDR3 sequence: CASSFFLTAGGHQETQYF. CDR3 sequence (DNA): TGCGCCAGCAGCTTCTTTCTGACGGCGGGGGGCCATCAAGAGACCCAGTACTTC.

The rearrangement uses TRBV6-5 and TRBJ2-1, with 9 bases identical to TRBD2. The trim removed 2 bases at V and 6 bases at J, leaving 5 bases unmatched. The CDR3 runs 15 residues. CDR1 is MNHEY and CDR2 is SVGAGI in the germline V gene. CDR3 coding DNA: TGTGCCAGCAGTTACGGCGGGGGGGCCGCCAATGAGCAGTTCTTC. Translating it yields CASSYGGGAANEQFF.

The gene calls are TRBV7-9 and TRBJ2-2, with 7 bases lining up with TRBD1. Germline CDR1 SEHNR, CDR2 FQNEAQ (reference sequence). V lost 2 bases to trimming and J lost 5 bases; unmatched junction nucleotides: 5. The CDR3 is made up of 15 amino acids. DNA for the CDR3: TGTGCCAGCAGCTTATCGACAGGGCCAACCGGGGAGCTGTTTTTT. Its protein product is CASSLSTGPTGELFF.

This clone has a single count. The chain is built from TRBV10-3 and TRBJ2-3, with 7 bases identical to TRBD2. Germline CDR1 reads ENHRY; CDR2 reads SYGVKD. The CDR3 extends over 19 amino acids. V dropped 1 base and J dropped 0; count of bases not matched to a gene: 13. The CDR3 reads CAISEFDPLTSLSTDTQYF. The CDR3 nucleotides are TGTGCCATCAGTGAGTTCGACCCCTTGACTAGCCTAAGCACAGATACGCAGTATTTT.

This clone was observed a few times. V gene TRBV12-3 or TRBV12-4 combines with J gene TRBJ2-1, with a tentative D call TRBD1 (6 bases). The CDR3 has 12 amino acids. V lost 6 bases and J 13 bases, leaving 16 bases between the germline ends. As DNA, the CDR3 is TGTGCCAGCAGGGAACCGGGACAATCCCAGTTCTTC. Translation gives CASREPGQSQFF.

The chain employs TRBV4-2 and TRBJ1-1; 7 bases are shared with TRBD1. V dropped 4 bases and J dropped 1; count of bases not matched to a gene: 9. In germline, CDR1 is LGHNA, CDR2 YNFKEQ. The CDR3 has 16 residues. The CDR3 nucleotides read TGTGCCAGCAGCCGCCTCGGGGACAGAGCGAACACTGAAGCTTTCTTT. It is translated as CASSRLGDRANTEAFF.

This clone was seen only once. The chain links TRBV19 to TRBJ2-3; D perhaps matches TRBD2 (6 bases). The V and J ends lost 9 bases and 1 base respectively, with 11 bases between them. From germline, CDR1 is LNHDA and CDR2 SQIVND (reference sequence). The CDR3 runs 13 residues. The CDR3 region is CASEGTRTDTQYF. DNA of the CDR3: TGTGCCAGCGAAGGGACTCGCACAGATACGCAGTATTTT.

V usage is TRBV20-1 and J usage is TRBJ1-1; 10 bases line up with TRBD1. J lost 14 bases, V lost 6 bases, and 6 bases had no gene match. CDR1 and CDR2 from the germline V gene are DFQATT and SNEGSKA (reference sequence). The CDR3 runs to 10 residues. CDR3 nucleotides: TGCAGTGCAGGGACAGGGGTAGGGTTCTTT. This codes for CSAGTGVGFF.

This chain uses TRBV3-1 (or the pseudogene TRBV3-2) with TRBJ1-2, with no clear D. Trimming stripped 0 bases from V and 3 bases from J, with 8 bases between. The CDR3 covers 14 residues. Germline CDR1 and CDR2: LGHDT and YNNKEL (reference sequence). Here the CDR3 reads CASSQDFPDYGYTF. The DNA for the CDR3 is TGTGCCAGCAGCCAAGATTTTCCGGACTATGGCTACACCTTC.

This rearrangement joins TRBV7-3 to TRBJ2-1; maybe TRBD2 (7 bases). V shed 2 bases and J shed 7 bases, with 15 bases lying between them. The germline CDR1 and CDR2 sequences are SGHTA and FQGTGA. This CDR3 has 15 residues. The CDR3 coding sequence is TGTGCCAGCAGCTTAGGAGGGGGGGCCTTGAATGAGCAGTTCTTC. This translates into CASSLGGGALNEQFF.

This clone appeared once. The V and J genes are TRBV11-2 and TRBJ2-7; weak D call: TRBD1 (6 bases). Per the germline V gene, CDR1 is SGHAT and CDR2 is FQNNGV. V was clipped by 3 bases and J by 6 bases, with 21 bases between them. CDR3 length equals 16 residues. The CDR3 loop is CASSFPQGGGRVEQYF. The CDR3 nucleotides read TGTGCCAGCAGCTTCCCGCAGGGTGGGGGCCGGGTCGAGCAGTACTTC.

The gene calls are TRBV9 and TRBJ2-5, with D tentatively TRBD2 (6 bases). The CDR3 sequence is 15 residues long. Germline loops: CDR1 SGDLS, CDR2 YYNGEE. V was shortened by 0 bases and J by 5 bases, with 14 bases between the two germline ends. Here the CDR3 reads CASSVAIGGVETQYF. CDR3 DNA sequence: TGTGCCAGCAGCGTAGCGATCGGCGGGGTGGAGACCCAGTACTTC.

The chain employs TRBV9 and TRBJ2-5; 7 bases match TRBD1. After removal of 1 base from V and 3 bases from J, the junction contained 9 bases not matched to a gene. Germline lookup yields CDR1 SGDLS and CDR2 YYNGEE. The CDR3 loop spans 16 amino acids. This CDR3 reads CASSVRPQTGKETQYF. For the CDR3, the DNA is TGTGCCAGCAGCGTACGCCCCCAGACAGGGAAAGAGACCCAGTACTTC.

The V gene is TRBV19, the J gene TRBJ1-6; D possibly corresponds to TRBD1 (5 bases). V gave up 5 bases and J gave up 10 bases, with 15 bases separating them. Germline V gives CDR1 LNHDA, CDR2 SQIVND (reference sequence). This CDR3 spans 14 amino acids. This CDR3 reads CASSARVVVSPLHF. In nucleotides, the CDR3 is TGTGCCAGTAGTGCCAGGGTAGTAGTATCACCCCTCCACTTT.

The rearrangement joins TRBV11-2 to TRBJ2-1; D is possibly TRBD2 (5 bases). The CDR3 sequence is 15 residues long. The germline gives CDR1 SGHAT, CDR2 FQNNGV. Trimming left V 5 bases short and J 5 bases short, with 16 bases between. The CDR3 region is CASSHGVDPHNEQFF. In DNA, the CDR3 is TGTGCCAGCAGCCACGGGGTAGATCCCCACAATGAGCAGTTCTTC.

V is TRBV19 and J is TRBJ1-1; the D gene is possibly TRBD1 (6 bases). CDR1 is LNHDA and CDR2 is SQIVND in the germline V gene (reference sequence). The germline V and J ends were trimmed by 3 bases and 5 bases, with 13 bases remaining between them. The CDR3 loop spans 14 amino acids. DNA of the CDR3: TGTGCCAGTAGTATGGTCAGGGGTGAGACTGAAGCTTTCTTT. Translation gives CASSMVRGETEAFF.

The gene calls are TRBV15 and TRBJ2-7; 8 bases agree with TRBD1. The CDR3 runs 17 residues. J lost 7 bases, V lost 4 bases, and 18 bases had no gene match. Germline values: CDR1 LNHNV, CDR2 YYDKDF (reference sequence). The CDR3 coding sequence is TGTGCCACCAGCATCAGGGCGTCAGGGGGCCTATTGCGGGAGCAGTACTTC. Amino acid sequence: CATSIRASGGLLREQYF.

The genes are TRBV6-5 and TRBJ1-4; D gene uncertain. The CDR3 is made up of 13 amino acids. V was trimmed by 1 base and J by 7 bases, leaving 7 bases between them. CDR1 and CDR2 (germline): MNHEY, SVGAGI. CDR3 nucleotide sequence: TGTGCCAGCAGTTACTTTCTGAGTGAAAAACTGTTTTTT. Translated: CASSYFLSEKLFF.

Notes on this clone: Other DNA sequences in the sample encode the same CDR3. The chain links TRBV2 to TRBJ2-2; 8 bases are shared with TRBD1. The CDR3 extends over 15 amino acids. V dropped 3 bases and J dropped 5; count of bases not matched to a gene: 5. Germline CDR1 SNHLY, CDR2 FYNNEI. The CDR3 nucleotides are TGTGCCAGCAGTGAGGACAGGGTCGGAACCGGGGAGCTGTTTTTT. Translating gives CASSEDRVGTGELFF.

The CDR3 nucleotides read TGTGCCAGCAGCCTTTACAGCGGGGGGGACTTAGATACGCAGTATTTT. Protein product: CASSLYSGGDLDTQYF. The chain joins TRBV9 to TRBJ2-3; 10 bases line up with TRBD2. The V segment lost 4 bases and the J segment 5 bases; nucleotides outside the gene matches: 10. The CDR3 is 16 residues long. The germline V gene has CDR1 SGDLS and CDR2 YYNGEE.

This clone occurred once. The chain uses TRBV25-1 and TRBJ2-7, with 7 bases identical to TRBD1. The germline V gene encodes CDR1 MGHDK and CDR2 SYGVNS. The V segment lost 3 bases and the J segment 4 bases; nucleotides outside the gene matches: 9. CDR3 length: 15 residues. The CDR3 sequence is CASSDPTGLEYEQYF. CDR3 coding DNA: TGTGCCAGCAGTGATCCGACAGGGCTAGAGTACGAGCAGTACTTC.

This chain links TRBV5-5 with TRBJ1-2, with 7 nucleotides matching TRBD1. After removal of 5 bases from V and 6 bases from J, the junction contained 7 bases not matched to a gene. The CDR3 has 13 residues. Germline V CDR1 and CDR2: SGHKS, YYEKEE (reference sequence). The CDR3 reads CASRPDRDNGYTF. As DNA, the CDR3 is TGTGCCAGCAGACCCGACAGGGATAATGGCTACACCTTC.

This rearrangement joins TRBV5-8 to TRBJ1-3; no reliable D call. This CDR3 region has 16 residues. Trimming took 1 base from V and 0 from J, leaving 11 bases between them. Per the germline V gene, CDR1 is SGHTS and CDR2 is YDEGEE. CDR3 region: CASSLRFGSSGNTIYF. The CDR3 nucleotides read TGTGCCAGCAGCTTGCGTTTCGGGAGCTCTGGAAACACCATATATTTT.

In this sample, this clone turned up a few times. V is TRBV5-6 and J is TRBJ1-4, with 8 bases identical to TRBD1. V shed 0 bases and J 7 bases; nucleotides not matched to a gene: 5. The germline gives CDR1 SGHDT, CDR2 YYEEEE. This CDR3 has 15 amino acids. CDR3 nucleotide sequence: TGTGCCAGCAGCTTGGCAGGGGGCGCTGGTGAAAAACTGTTTTTT. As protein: CASSLAGGAGEKLFF. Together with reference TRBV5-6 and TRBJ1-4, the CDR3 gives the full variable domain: DAGVTQSPTHLIKTRGQQVTLRCSPKSGHDTVSWYQQALGQGPQFIFQYYEEEERQRGNFPDRFSGHQFPNYSSELNVNALLLGDSALYLCASSLAGGAGEKLFFGSGTQLSVL.

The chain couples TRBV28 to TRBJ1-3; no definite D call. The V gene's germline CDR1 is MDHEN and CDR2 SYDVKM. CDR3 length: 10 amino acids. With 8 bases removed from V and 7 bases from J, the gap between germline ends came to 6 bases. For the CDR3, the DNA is TGTGCCAGCTTTCGTAACACCATATATTTT. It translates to CASFRNTIYF.

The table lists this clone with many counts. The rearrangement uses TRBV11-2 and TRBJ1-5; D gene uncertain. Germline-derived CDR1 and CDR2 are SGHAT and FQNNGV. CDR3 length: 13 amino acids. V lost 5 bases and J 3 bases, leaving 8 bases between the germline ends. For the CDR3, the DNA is TGTGCCAGCAGCCCTATGAACAATCAGCCCCAGCATTTT. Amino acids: CASSPMNNQPQHF.

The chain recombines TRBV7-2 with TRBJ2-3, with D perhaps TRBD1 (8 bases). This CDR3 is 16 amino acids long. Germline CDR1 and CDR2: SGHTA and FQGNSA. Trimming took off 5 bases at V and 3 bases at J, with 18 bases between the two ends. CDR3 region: CASSASGQGRTDTQYF. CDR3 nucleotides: TGTGCCAGCAGCGCTAGCGGACAGGGTAGAACAGATACGCAGTATTTT.